The rows below give T cell receptor beta chains drawn from one sample of a study of T cells in Graves' hyperthyroidism and ophthalmopathy. Via MiXCR, TCRdb re-called the multiplex PCR reads, giving one row per CDR3 protein. The data contain about 130,000 distinct CDR3 sequences, over 20% of them seen just once; the ten biggest clones take up roughly 73%. Input material: blood. All receptors derive from a woman aged 50 to 65 with Graves' hyperthyroidism that later progressed to Graves' ophthalmopathy. Both conserved end residues are part of each CDR3. A D gene is named only where the DNA matches it firmly. Clone size is not always given. Where it is, it says once, few, many or a class for expanded clones.

clone size: many; J gene: TRBJ1-2; V gene: TRBV6-1; D gene: -; CDR3 DNA: TGTGCCAGCAGTGATACCGGGCTAGGAGACTATGGCTACACCTTC; CDR3 protein: CASSDTGLGDYGYTF
clone size: many; J gene: TRBJ2-5; V gene: TRBV12-3/TRBV12-4; D gene: -; CDR3 DNA: TGTGCCAGCAGCCTCGCCAGGGGGAGGGAGACCCAGTACTTC; CDR3 protein: CASSLARGRETQYF
clone size: many; J gene: TRBJ2-7; V gene: TRBV28; D gene: -; CDR3 DNA: TGTGCCAGCAGTCCCCCAAAGGGCTTCTCCTACGAGCAGTACTTC; CDR3 protein: CASSPPKGFSYEQYF
clone size: many; J gene: TRBJ2-5; V gene: TRBV2; D gene: -; CDR3 DNA: TGTGCCATTTTACTAGATTCGCGAGAGACCCAGTACTTC; CDR3 protein: CAILLDSRETQYF
clone size: many; J gene: TRBJ1-2; V gene: TRBV6-1; D gene: TRBD1; CDR3 DNA: TGTGCCAGCCTGGGGGACAGGGGCCCCTATGGCTACACCTTC; CDR3 protein: CASLGDRGPYGYTF
clone size: many; J gene: TRBJ2-3; V gene: TRBV7-8; D gene: -; CDR3 DNA: TGTGCCAGCAGCCGTAGTTGGGGCGGTAGCACAGATACGCAGTATTTT; CDR3 protein: CASSRSWGGSTDTQYF
clone size: many; J gene: TRBJ1-2; V gene: TRBV12-3/TRBV12-4; D gene: -; CDR3 DNA: TGTGCCAGCGCGGTTTCGGGGAACTATGGCTACACCTTC; CDR3 protein: CASAVSGNYGYTF
clone size: -; J gene: TRBJ1-2; V gene: TRBV27; D gene: TRBD1; CDR3 DNA: TGTGCCAGCAGCACCCCCGACAGGGTCCCCTATGGCTACACCTTC; CDR3 protein: CASSTPDRVPYGYTF
clone size: few; J gene: TRBJ2-6; V gene: TRBV29-1; D gene: -; CDR3 DNA: TGCAGCGTTGCGTGGATGACCTCTGGGGCCAACGTCCTGACTTTC; CDR3 protein: CSVAWMTSGANVLTF
clone size: many; J gene: TRBJ1-5; V gene: TRBV30; D gene: -; CDR3 DNA: TGTGCCTGGAGCACAGGGCAGAGTCAGCCCCAGCATTTT; CDR3 protein: CAWSTGQSQPQHF
clone size: -; J gene: TRBJ2-1; V gene: TRBV28; D gene: TRBD1; CDR3 DNA: TGTGCCAGCAGCTCAGCCGGGACAGGACAGTTCTTC; CDR3 protein: CASSSAGTGQFF
clone size: -; J gene: TRBJ2-3; V gene: TRBV7-3; D gene: TRBD2; CDR3 DNA: TGTGCCAGCAGCCCGATGGGACTAGCGAACACAGATACGCAGTATTTT; CDR3 protein: CASSPMGLANTDTQYF
clone size: few; J gene: TRBJ1-1; V gene: TRBV11-2; D gene: -; CDR3 DNA: TGTGCCAGCAGGCGGCCGGGGATGAACACTGAAGCTTTCTTT; CDR3 protein: CASRRPGMNTEAFF
clone size: many; J gene: TRBJ1-1; V gene: TRBV2; D gene: -; CDR3 DNA: TGTGCCAGCGGGGGCGCCCGGGAAACTGAAGCTTTCTTT; CDR3 protein: CASGGARETEAFF
clone size: few; J gene: TRBJ2-5; V gene: TRBV28; D gene: -; CDR3 DNA: TGTGCCAGCAATAGGAGAGAGACCCAGTACTTC; CDR3 protein: CASNRRETQYF
clone size: -; J gene: TRBJ2-7; V gene: TRBV2; D gene: -; CDR3 DNA: TGTGCCAGCAGTAACCAGGGGGGCTCCTACGAGCAGTACTTC; CDR3 protein: CASSNQGGSYEQYF
clone size: few; J gene: TRBJ2-2; V gene: TRBV7-2; D gene: TRBD1; CDR3 DNA: TGTGCCAGCAGCTTATCAGGACAGGGGACCACCGGGGAGCTGTTTTTT; CDR3 protein: CASSLSGQGTTGELFF
clone size: -; J gene: TRBJ1-2; V gene: TRBV29-1; D gene: -; CDR3 DNA: TGCAGCGTTGGACGGTCTAATGGCTACACCTTC; CDR3 protein: CSVGRSNGYTF
clone size: many; J gene: TRBJ1-6; V gene: TRBV20-1; D gene: -; CDR3 DNA: TGCAGTGCTAAGGGGACAACAGGGATGGGTTCCTATAATTCACCCCTCCACTTT; CDR3 protein: CSAKGTTGMGSYNSPLHF
clone size: -; J gene: TRBJ1-3; V gene: TRBV12-3/TRBV12-4; D gene: -; CDR3 DNA: TGTGCCAGCAGTCCCTCGACCACGACCGGAAACACCATATATTTT; CDR3 protein: CASSPSTTTGNTIYF
clone size: many; J gene: TRBJ2-7; V gene: TRBV27; D gene: TRBD1; CDR3 DNA: TGTGCCAGCAGTAGATCTTCCGGGACAGGCCACTACGAGCAGTACTTC; CDR3 protein: CASSRSSGTGHYEQYF
clone size: few; J gene: TRBJ2-6; V gene: TRBV5-1; D gene: -; CDR3 DNA: TGCGCCAGCAGCTGGGAGTCTGGGGCCAACGTCCTGACTTTC; CDR3 protein: CASSWESGANVLTF
clone size: few; J gene: TRBJ2-4; V gene: TRBV20-1; D gene: -; CDR3 DNA: TGCAGTGCTAGTACGGACGGGAAAAACATTCAGTACTTC; CDR3 protein: CSASTDGKNIQYF
clone size: many; J gene: TRBJ2-2; V gene: TRBV12-3/TRBV12-4; D gene: -; CDR3 DNA: TGTGCCAGCAGTCCCAGGGAGATAAACACCGGGGAGCTGTTTTTT; CDR3 protein: CASSPREINTGELFF
clone size: -; J gene: TRBJ1-2; V gene: TRBV20-1; D gene: -; CDR3 DNA: TGCAGTGCCCATCGAGGTCTGGCCTATGGCTACACCTTC; CDR3 protein: CSAHRGLAYGYTF
clone size: many; J gene: TRBJ1-2; V gene: TRBV30; D gene: -; CDR3 DNA: TGTGCCTGGAGTGTCATTCACAGGGCCAACTATGGCTACACCTTC; CDR3 protein: CAWSVIHRANYGYTF
clone size: -; J gene: TRBJ2-7; V gene: TRBV7-2; D gene: -; CDR3 DNA: TGTGCCAGCAGCTTAGATCGAGCGGCGGTCTACGAGCAGTACTTC; CDR3 protein: CASSLDRAAVYEQYF
clone size: -; J gene: TRBJ2-7; V gene: TRBV18; D gene: TRBD2; CDR3 DNA: TGTGCCAGCTCATCAACTAGCGGGATATACGAGCAGTACTTC; CDR3 protein: CASSSTSGIYEQYF
clone size: many; J gene: TRBJ1-5; V gene: TRBV12-3/TRBV12-4; D gene: -; CDR3 DNA: TGTGCCAGCAGTTTAGTCGGTACCAATCAGCCCCAGCATTTT; CDR3 protein: CASSLVGTNQPQHF
clone size: few; J gene: TRBJ2-1; V gene: TRBV5-1; D gene: TRBD1; CDR3 DNA: TGCGCCAGCAGCTACCGGGACAGGGGGCGGGAGCAGTTCTTC; CDR3 protein: CASSYRDRGREQFF
clone size: -; J gene: TRBJ1-6; V gene: TRBV7-9; D gene: -; CDR3 DNA: TGTGCCAGCAGACGACAGCCGAATTCACCCCTCCACTTT; CDR3 protein: CASRRQPNSPLHF
clone size: -; J gene: TRBJ1-3; V gene: TRBV28; D gene: -; CDR3 DNA: TGTGCCAGCAGTTATGGAAACACCATATATTTT; CDR3 protein: CASSYGNTIYF
clone size: many; J gene: TRBJ1-5; V gene: TRBV18; D gene: -; CDR3 DNA: TGTGCCAGCTCACAAGGGCACGATCAGCCCCAGCATTTT; CDR3 protein: CASSQGHDQPQHF
clone size: few; J gene: TRBJ2-6; V gene: TRBV11-2; D gene: -; CDR3 DNA: TGTGCCAGCAGCTTGGGTCCAGGGGGAGGATCTGGGGCCAACGTCCTGACTTTC; CDR3 protein: CASSLGPGGGSGANVLTF
clone size: many; J gene: TRBJ2-1; V gene: TRBV12-3/TRBV12-4; D gene: TRBD2; CDR3 DNA: TGTGCCAGCAGTCCCCCGAGACGGTCCGGGACTAGCGGGAGGGCCCTCGATGAGCAGTTCTTC; CDR3 protein: CASSPPRRSGTSGRALDEQFF
clone size: -; J gene: TRBJ1-3; V gene: TRBV7-8; D gene: -; CDR3 DNA: TGTGCCAGCAGCCTCCTAGGGGGAAACACCATATATTTT; CDR3 protein: CASSLLGGNTIYF
clone size: many; J gene: TRBJ1-5; V gene: TRBV6-1; D gene: -; CDR3 DNA: TGTGCCAGCAGTTTCGACGGGATCGAGCCCCAGCATTTT; CDR3 protein: CASSFDGIEPQHF
clone size: many; J gene: TRBJ2-1; V gene: TRBV11-2; D gene: -; CDR3 DNA: TGTGCCAGCAGCTTGCGCGACGGGAAATACAATGAGCAGTTCTTC; CDR3 protein: CASSLRDGKYNEQFF
clone size: -; J gene: TRBJ2-3; V gene: TRBV10-1; D gene: -; CDR3 DNA: TGCGCCAGCAGTGAGTCACTTACAGATACGCAGTATTTT; CDR3 protein: CASSESLTDTQYF
clone size: many; J gene: TRBJ2-2; V gene: TRBV6-1; D gene: -; CDR3 DNA: TGTGCCAGCAGTGAAAACCCGACAGTGGCTTCCGGGGAGCTGTTTTTT; CDR3 protein: CASSENPTVASGELFF
clone size: -; J gene: TRBJ1-6; V gene: TRBV18; D gene: TRBD1; CDR3 DNA: TGTGCCAGCTCACGTCAGAGGACAGGGAATAATTCACCCCTCCACTTT; CDR3 protein: CASSRQRTGNNSPLHF
clone size: -; J gene: TRBJ2-5; V gene: TRBV5-1; D gene: -; CDR3 DNA: TGCGCCAGCAGCTTGGCCTCGGGGCAAGAGACCCAGTACTTC; CDR3 protein: CASSLASGQETQYF
clone size: -; J gene: TRBJ1-3; V gene: TRBV18; D gene: -; CDR3 DNA: TGTGCCAGCTCACAAACACCGAGCTCTGGAAACACCATATATTTT; CDR3 protein: CASSQTPSSGNTIYF
clone size: -; J gene: TRBJ2-3; V gene: TRBV20-1; D gene: TRBD2; CDR3 DNA: TGCAGTTCCGTAAAGGGACTAGCGGGAGGAGGTACGCAGTATTTT; CDR3 protein: CSSVKGLAGGGTQYF
clone size: -; J gene: TRBJ1-1; V gene: TRBV2; D gene: TRBD1; CDR3 DNA: TGTGCCAGCAGTGACAGGACAGGGGGCGTTACTGAAGCTTTCTTT; CDR3 protein: CASSDRTGGVTEAFF
clone size: few; J gene: TRBJ1-4; V gene: TRBV6-1; D gene: -; CDR3 DNA: TGTGCCACGCGTCTGGGGTCGATTGAAAAACTGTTTTTT; CDR3 protein: CATRLGSIEKLFF
clone size: many; J gene: TRBJ2-4; V gene: TRBV2; D gene: -; CDR3 DNA: TGTGCCAGCAGTCAGCAGGGGCTAGCCAAAAACATTCAGTACTTC; CDR3 protein: CASSQQGLAKNIQYF
clone size: many; J gene: TRBJ2-3; V gene: TRBV20-1; D gene: -; CDR3 DNA: TGCAGTCCCATGGAGGGGAGCGCAGATACGCAGTATTTT; CDR3 protein: CSPMEGSADTQYF
clone size: -; J gene: TRBJ2-7; V gene: TRBV19; D gene: TRBD1; CDR3 DNA: TGTGCCAGTCGCTGGGACAGTCCCTACGAGCAGTACTTC; CDR3 protein: CASRWDSPYEQYF
clone size: many; J gene: TRBJ2-1; V gene: TRBV5-5; D gene: TRBD2; CDR3 DNA: TGTGCCAGCAGCCGTCTAGCGGGGGAGTACAATGAGCAGTTCTTC; CDR3 protein: CASSRLAGEYNEQFF
clone size: many; J gene: TRBJ2-7; V gene: TRBV5-1; D gene: TRBD1; CDR3 DNA: TGCGCCAGCAGCTTGAAATGGGGACAGGGGGATATCTACGAGCAGTACTTC; CDR3 protein: CASSLKWGQGDIYEQYF
clone size: many; J gene: TRBJ2-1; V gene: TRBV2; D gene: TRBD2; CDR3 DNA: TGTGCCAGCACTCTAGCGGGGGTTTACAATGAGCAGTTCTTC; CDR3 protein: CASTLAGVYNEQFF
clone size: many; J gene: TRBJ2-3; V gene: TRBV5-5; D gene: -; CDR3 DNA: TGTGCCAGCAGCCTATCCTCCCAGCGGAACACAGATACGCAGTATTTT; CDR3 protein: CASSLSSQRNTDTQYF
clone size: -; J gene: TRBJ2-7; V gene: TRBV19; D gene: TRBD1; CDR3 DNA: TGTGCCAGTCGGACAGGGGGACTTGGGAGCTACGAGCAGTACTTC; CDR3 protein: CASRTGGLGSYEQYF
clone size: many; J gene: TRBJ2-7; V gene: TRBV7-2; D gene: TRBD2; CDR3 DNA: TGTGCCAGCAGCCTGGGACTAGCGGGGTTCTCCTACGAGCAGTACTTC; CDR3 protein: CASSLGLAGFSYEQYF
clone size: many; J gene: TRBJ1-2; V gene: TRBV18; D gene: -; CDR3 DNA: TGTGCCAGCTCACCAGAATCCGGGGCCGTCCTCTATGGCTACACCTTC; CDR3 protein: CASSPESGAVLYGYTF
clone size: few; J gene: TRBJ2-7; V gene: TRBV9; D gene: -; CDR3 DNA: TGTGCCAGCAGCGCGGACGAAGGTCACTACGAGCAGTACTTC; CDR3 protein: CASSADEGHYEQYF
clone size: -; J gene: TRBJ2-5; V gene: TRBV3-1; D gene: TRBD2; CDR3 DNA: TGTGCCAGCAGCCACCAACTAGCGGGATTTCAGTACTTC; CDR3 protein: CASSHQLAGFQYF
clone size: many; J gene: TRBJ1-2; V gene: TRBV2; D gene: -; CDR3 DNA: TGTGCCAGCAGTGAGTCCATTTCGAGTGGCTACACCTTC; CDR3 protein: CASSESISSGYTF
clone size: many; J gene: TRBJ2-7; V gene: TRBV20-1; D gene: -; CDR3 DNA: TGCAGTGCTAGAGATGTAGTGTACGAGCAGTACTTC; CDR3 protein: CSARDVVYEQYF